Described below is a single T cell receptor beta chain sequence and its context. One junction end disagrees with the germline gene, perhaps due to a read error. The CDR3 covers 13 residues. Germline lookup yields CDR1 SNHLY and CDR2 FYNNEI. The entry originates in a study of blood T cell repertoires in COVID-19. About the research overall: Acute and convalescent COVID-19 samples came from the United States, Italy and Spain. From T cells, B-cell-depleted T cells, or PBMCs came the material, which was cDNA or gDNA.

Authors' data handling: It was from reference gene primer amplification that nucleated cell counts were estimated. Data came from immunoSEQ multiplex PCR; TCRdb stores just in-frame clones and leaves some out. That table furnishes V, J and clone size, whereas the DNA furnished D and trimming. In the table there are under 300,000 clones, around 85% of which are singletons. This sequence joins TRBV2 and TRBJ2-7, with D unresolved. Input material: peripheral blood. This receptor was obtained from a woman in her sixties or seventies with acute or convalescent COVID-19. The CDR3 reads CASSVKVAANLNF. CDR3 nucleotide sequence: TGTGCCAGCAGTGTAAAAGTTGCTGCGAATCTCAACTTC.